The next 30 T cell receptor beta chains were all read from a single sample in a study of T cell responses to AZD1222 COVID-19 vaccine. Here immunoSEQ multiplex PCR was the method, and the copy in TCRdb shows in-frame clones only, minus some. The data show roughly 120,000 clones, 89% seen once. Sequenced material: peripheral blood, taken on day 0 of AZD1222 vaccination. The source of these receptors is an adult in good health.

The chain employs TRBV14 and TRBJ2-2; tentatively, D is TRBD2 (5 bases). This CDR3 region has 14 residues. Germline-derived CDR1 and CDR2 are SGHDN and FVKESK. Deletions cut 0 bases from V and 5 bases from J, with 7 bases between. CDR3 sequence: CASSQDRGTGELFF. CDR3 nucleotides: TGTGCCAGCAGCCAAGATCGCGGGACCGGGGAGCTGTTTTTT.

The chain couples TRBV6-5 to TRBJ1-6, with 9 bases aligning to TRBD1. This CDR3 spans 13 amino acids. Germline V gene sequence: CDR1 MNHEY, CDR2 SVGAGI. Trimming at V came to 8 bases and at J to 7 bases, leaving 3 bases not matched to a gene. The CDR3 DNA reads TGTGCCAGCCGGGACAGGGTCAATTCACCCCTCCACTTT. Translated: CASRDRVNSPLHF.

V gene TRBV19 combines with J gene TRBJ1-1; D is uncertain. Germline V gene sequence: CDR1 LNHDA, CDR2 SQIVND (reference sequence). The CDR3 loop spans 11 amino acids. Trimming stripped 6 bases from V and 2 bases from J, with 4 bases between. The CDR3 nucleotides are TGTGCCAGTAGCTTAAACACTGAAGCTTTCTTT. Encoded protein: CASSLNTEAFF.

The CDR3 here is CASRRRITQETQYF. The CDR3 DNA sequence: TGTGCCAGCAGGAGACGCATCACCCAAGAGACCCAGTACTTC. This chain connects TRBV6-5 to TRBJ2-5; the D is unclear. The CDR3 is 14 amino acids. Trimming pared 6 bases from V and 1 base from J, leaving 12 bases between. The V gene's germline CDR1 is MNHEY and CDR2 SVGAGI.

This rearrangement joins TRBV7-8 to TRBJ1-5; D is ambiguous. The CDR3 totals 14 residues. Germline V gene data show CDR1 as SGHVS and CDR2 as FQNEAQ. Trimming left V 5 bases short and J 0 bases short, with 8 bases between. The chain's CDR3 is CASSPSYSNQPQHF. The CDR3 nucleotides are TGTGCCAGCAGCCCATCATATAGCAATCAGCCCCAGCATTTT.

The V gene is TRBV28, the J gene TRBJ2-5; D is perhaps TRBD1 or TRBD2 (6 bases each). Germline-derived CDR1 and CDR2 are MDHEN and SYDVKM. The CDR3 has 16 residues. V was trimmed by 3 bases and J by 1 base, leaving 15 bases between them. CDR3 in amino acids: CASSFLGGSSQETQYF. The CDR3 nucleotides are TGTGCCAGCAGTTTTTTAGGGGGGAGCTCCCAAGAGACCCAGTACTTC.

This chain uses TRBV13 with TRBJ1-1; unclear D gene. Trimming pared 4 bases from V and 6 bases from J, leaving 9 bases between. The CDR3 has 12 residues. Germline CDR1 and CDR2: PRHDT and FYEKMQ (reference sequence). The CDR3 protein is CASSSRVSEAFF. CDR3 DNA: TGTGCCAGCAGCTCTAGGGTATCTGAAGCTTTCTTT.

V gene TRBV3-1 (or the pseudogene TRBV3-2) combines with J gene TRBJ2-1; D not resolved. CDR1 is LGHDT, CDR2 YNNKEL, per germline (reference sequence). The CDR3 length is 14 residues. The V and J ends lost 1 base and 6 bases respectively, with 10 bases between them. CDR3 nucleotide sequence: TGTGCCAGCAGCCAAGCTTCCGCAATCAATGAGCAGTTCTTC. It is translated as CASSQASAINEQFF.

The CDR3 DNA follows: TGCAGCGTTGCCGTGCAGGGGAACACTGAAGCTTTCTTT. Amino acids: CSVAVQGNTEAFF. V is TRBV29-1 and J is TRBJ1-1; D perhaps matches TRBD1 (5 bases). V was pared by 4 bases and J by 1 base, with 10 bases between. The CDR3 runs to 13 residues. Germline loops: CDR1 SQVTM, CDR2 ANQGSEA. The complete variable domain, with remaining parts taken from reference TRBV29-1 and TRBJ1-1, reads SAVISQKPSRDICQRGTSLTIQCQVDSQVTMMFWYRQQPGQSLTLIATANQGSEATYESGFVIDKFPISRPNLTFSTLTVSNMSPEDSSIYLCSVAVQGNTEAFFGQGTRLTVV.

This rearrangement joins TRBV6-4 to TRBJ1-5, with D possibly matching TRBD1 (6 bases). The CDR3 extends over 15 amino acids. The germline V gene encodes CDR1 MRHNA and CDR2 SNTAGT. The V gene lost 2 bases and the J gene lost 3 bases, with 11 bases spanning the gap. The CDR3, as DNA: TGTGCCAGCAGTGACGTAGGACAGATCAATCAGCCCCAGCATTTT. Its protein is CASSDVGQINQPQHF.

The genes are TRBV18 and TRBJ2-7; a weak D match, TRBD1 (5 bases). The CDR3 sequence is 12 residues long. Per the germline V gene, CDR1 is KGHSH and CDR2 is LQKENI. Trimming left V 6 bases short and J 2 bases short, with 8 bases between. The CDR3 DNA reads as TGTGCCAGCTCGGCAGGGCCCTACGAGCAGTACTTC. This encodes CASSAGPYEQYF. The full variable domain, with the rest looked up from reference TRBV18 and TRBJ2-7, is NAGVMQNPRHLVRRRGQEARLRCSPMKGHSHVYWYRQLPEEGLKFMVYLQKENIIDESGMPKERFSAEFPKEGPSILRIQQVVRGDSAAYFCASSAGPYEQYFGPGTRLTVT.

The chain recombines TRBV6-5 with TRBJ1-1; TRBD1 is a possible D gene (5 bases). V was cut by 4 bases and J by 0 bases, with 9 bases left in between. CDR3 size: 14 residues. CDR1 and CDR2 (germline): MNHEY, SVGAGI. Written as DNA, the CDR3 is TGTGCCAGCAGTTCAGGGAGCTTGAACACTGAAGCTTTCTTT. Translating gives CASSSGSLNTEAFF.

The V gene is TRBV6-2 or TRBV6-3, the J gene TRBJ2-3; 13 nucleotides line up with TRBD2. Germline V gene data show CDR1 as MNHEY and CDR2 as SVGEGT. The CDR3 spans 19 residues. J gave up 0 bases and V 2 bases, and 8 bases lay outside the gene matches. CDR3 sequence (DNA): TGTGCCAGCAGTTACCCGACTAGCGGGGGGTATATGAGCACAGATACGCAGTATTTT. Translated: CASSYPTSGGYMSTDTQYF.

In its sample, this clone was seen once. V usage is TRBV6-5 and J usage is TRBJ1-2; D gene unclear. Germline V gene lookup returns CDR1 MNHEY and CDR2 SVGAGI. Trimming shortened V by 6 bases and J by 2 bases, and 13 bases separated the two germline ends. CDR3 size: 14 residues. The CDR3 DNA reads TGTGCCAGCAGATCGGCAGCCCTAAACTATGGCTACACCTTC. As protein: CASRSAALNYGYTF.

This rearrangement joins TRBV27 to TRBJ2-3, with D hard to call. The CDR3 extends over 12 amino acids. V shed 4 bases and J shed 6 bases, with 8 bases lying between them. Germline V lookup: CDR1 MNHEY, CDR2 SMNVEV (reference sequence). The CDR3 region is CASSYSRDTQYF. CDR3 DNA: TGTGCCAGCAGTTATAGTCGGGATACGCAGTATTTT.

The gene calls are TRBV7-9 and TRBJ2-3; D unresolved. CDR3 size: 12 residues. Trimming removed 2 bases from V and 7 bases from J, with 7 bases in between. CDR1 and CDR2 from the germline V gene are SEHNR and FQNEAQ (reference sequence). The CDR3 protein is CASSLLGNTQYF. In nucleotides, the CDR3 is TGTGCCAGCAGCTTACTGGGGAATACGCAGTATTTT.

This sequence joins TRBV28 and TRBJ1-3, with D maybe TRBD1 (5 bases). Germline-derived CDR1 and CDR2 are MDHEN and SYDVKM. V was clipped by 7 bases and J by 0 bases, with 13 bases between them. This CDR3 region has 15 residues. CDR3 nucleotide sequence: TGTGCCAGCATTTCTGGGGCGTCCTCTGGAAACACCATATATTTT. Translation: CASISGASSGNTIYF.

The chain couples TRBV7-9 to TRBJ2-1; either TRBD1 or TRBD2 may supply D (5 bases each). V was clipped by 4 bases and J by 9 bases, with 10 bases between them. The CDR3 has 12 amino acids. Germline lookup yields CDR1 SEHNR and CDR2 FQNEAQ (reference sequence). In DNA form, the CDR3 reads TGTGCCAGCAGCTCCCCTGGGGGTGAGCAGTTCTTC. Protein: CASSSPGGEQFF.

The chain carries TRBV28 and TRBJ2-3; D not resolved. The CDR3 contains 13 residues. Germline V lookup: CDR1 MDHEN, CDR2 SYDVKM. The V gene lost 8 bases and the J gene lost 6 bases, with 15 bases spanning the gap. The CDR3 DNA sequence: TGTGCCAGCGGAACGACTGCCATGGATACGCAGTATTTT. Translated: CASGTTAMDTQYF.

The V gene is TRBV7-6, the J gene TRBJ2-2; possibly TRBD1 or TRBD2 for D (5 bases each). The CDR3 length is 15 residues. V lost 2 bases and J 4 bases, leaving 11 bases between the germline ends. Germline assignment: CDR1 SGHVS and CDR2 FNYEAQ. CDR3 in amino acids: CASSLSGAGTGELFF. DNA for the CDR3: TGTGCCAGCAGCTTATCCGGGGCAGGCACCGGGGAGCTGTTTTTT. The full variable domain, in which reference TRBV7-6 and TRBJ2-2 provide the parts outside the CDR3, is GAGVSQSPRYKVTKRGQDVALRCDPISGHVSLYWYRQALGQGPEFLTYFNYEAQQDKSGLPNDRFSAERPEGSISTLTIQRTEQRDSAMYRCASSLSGAGTGELFFGEGSRLTVL.

This clone was picked up one time. V is TRBV4-1 and J is TRBJ2-2, with 8 bases matching TRBD2. V was clipped by 1 base and J by 4 bases; unmatched bases: 8. The CDR3 has 17 amino acids. Germline V gene data show CDR1 as MGHRA and CDR2 as YSYEKL. In nucleotides, the CDR3 is TGCGCCAGCAGCCAAGGAGGCCCGGGACTAGGCACCGGGGAGCTGTTTTTT. Its protein is CASSQGGPGLGTGELFF.

V and J are TRBV18 and TRBJ1-6; the D is unclear. The V gene lost 5 bases and the J gene lost 0 bases, with 8 bases spanning the gap. This CDR3 is built from 15 residues. CDR1 is KGHSH and CDR2 is LQKENI in the germline V gene. The CDR3 DNA reads as TGTGCCAGCTCATTCCGGGACTCCTATAATTCACCCCTCCACTTT. Translating it yields CASSFRDSYNSPLHF.

The chain uses TRBV6-5 and TRBJ2-2, with 7 bases aligning to TRBD2. This CDR3 spans 14 amino acids. Germline CDR1 MNHEY, CDR2 SVGAGI. The V segment lost 3 bases and the J segment 7 bases; nucleotides outside the gene matches: 5. The CDR3 is CASSYRGVGGELFF. The CDR3 DNA reads as TGTGCCAGCAGTTATCGGGGGGTTGGCGGGGAGCTGTTTTTT.

This chain joins TRBV10-3 and TRBJ2-1, with TRBD2 as a possible D gene (6 bases). Between the trimmed V and J ends, which lost 3 bases and 10 bases, there was a span of 10 bases. Germline-derived CDR1 and CDR2 are ENHRY and SYGVKD. CDR3 size: 12 residues. Here the CDR3 reads CAISDPGGEQFF. CDR3 DNA sequence: TGTGCCATCAGTGACCCCGGGGGAGAGCAGTTCTTC.

The chain links TRBV5-5 to TRBJ2-7; no reliable D call. Between the trimmed V and J ends, which lost 5 bases and 0 bases, there was a span of 12 bases. Germline CDR1 and CDR2: SGHKS and YYEKEE (reference sequence). The CDR3 loop spans 14 amino acids. In nucleotides, the CDR3 is TGTGCCAGCAGGTTCACCGTTACCTCCTACGAGCAGTACTTC. It yields the protein CASRFTVTSYEQYF.

CDR3 protein: CASSPWGQGGYEQYF. In DNA, the CDR3 is TGTGCCAGCAGCCCCTGGGGACAGGGGGGTTACGAGCAGTACTTC. This rearrangement joins TRBV7-6 to TRBJ2-7, with 11 bases fitting TRBD1. V gave up 5 bases and J gave up 4 bases; unmatched junction bases: 7. This CDR3 contains 15 residues. The germline V gene encodes CDR1 SGHVS and CDR2 FNYEAQ. Variable domain in full (rest from reference TRBV7-6 and TRBJ2-7): GAGVSQSPRYKVTKRGQDVALRCDPISGHVSLYWYRQALGQGPEFLTYFNYEAQQDKSGLPNDRFSAERPEGSISTLTIQRTEQRDSAMYRCASSPWGQGGYEQYFGPGTRLTVT.

The chain couples TRBV15 to TRBJ1-2, with no clear D. This CDR3 has 14 amino acids. The germline V gene encodes CDR1 LNHNV and CDR2 YYDKDF (reference sequence). The V end was cut by 1 base, the J end by 0 bases, with 6 bases between. The DNA of the CDR3 is TGTGCCACCAGCAGAGCCGGGTCTAACTATGGCTACACCTTC. This translates into CATSRAGSNYGYTF.

The chain has TRBV5-1 and TRBJ1-3; 9 nucleotides match TRBD1. V was clipped by 4 bases and J by 8 bases; unmatched bases: 7. CDR3 length: 14 residues. Germline V gene data show CDR1 as SGHRS and CDR2 as YFSETQ. The CDR3 nucleotides are TGCGCCAGCAGCAGGGACAGGGACGGTTACACCATATATTTT. This gives the protein CASSRDRDGYTIYF.

V usage is TRBV27 and J usage is TRBJ2-5; 7 bases are shared with TRBD1. The CDR3 sequence is 14 residues long. Germline CDR1 and CDR2: MNHEY and SMNVEV (reference sequence). V dropped 6 bases and J dropped 0; count of bases not matched to a gene: 4. The DNA for the CDR3 is TGTGCCAGCAGATCGACAGGGTACCAAGAGACCCAGTACTTC. Translating gives CASRSTGYQETQYF.

The chain employs TRBV3-1 (or the pseudogene TRBV3-2) and TRBJ2-1, with a possible D match to TRBD2 (6 bases). The ends were cut back, 6 bases at V and 7 bases at J, with 10 bases in the middle. CDR3 size: 12 residues. From germline, CDR1 is LGHDT and CDR2 YNNKEL (reference sequence). Here the CDR3 reads CASSPAGNEQFF. Written as DNA, the CDR3 is TGTGCCAGCAGTCCCGCGGGGAATGAGCAGTTCTTC.